This record covers a single T cell receptor beta chain. Its antigen has not been determined. No qualities accompany the bases; no much larger clone lies one base away. For sequencing, an Illumina HiSeq 2500 was employed. Quantitative 5'-RACE with molecular barcodes was used to prepare TCR beta libraries. Concerning the study's data processing: A new computational method, built on a probabilistic model of VDJ rearrangement, was used to identify disease-linked TCR variants. In TCRdb, the public reads were trimmed at Q25 with fastp and aligned with MiXCR, with productive beta chains retained. Entries that share a CDR3 protein sequence are merged under the most common genes and DNA. These V and J calls are TCRdb output, not the study's own analysis. The sample includes around 340,000 distinct CDR3 sequences, with around 15% observed a single time. 0.85% to 1.4% of the sample is in the top ten clones. These data are taken from a study of CD8 T cells in ankylosing spondylitis (dated by TCRdb to 2016 to 2017). Some background on the complete study: The study set out to find disease-linked TCR variants by profiling T cell receptor beta repertoires in ankylosing spondylitis patients and healthy donors. The full study cohort was made up of about 25 ankylosing spondylitis patients and more than 90 healthy donors. Peripheral blood samples were taken, and synovial fluid was additionally collected from ankylosing spondylitis patients. The study at large found these results: In peripheral blood, the disease-linked clones were found at relatively low frequencies and had a CD8+ phenotype. A TCR beta motif of about 8 highly homologous amino acid variants appeared characteristic of blood from ankylosing spondylitis patients. The disease-linked clones were reported to be significantly enriched in matched synovial fluid samples from ankylosing spondylitis patients. Some of the motif variants had been reported before in the synovial fluid and blood of reactive arthritis patients, a finding that suggests common disease-initiation mechanisms.

V and J are truncated by 0 bases and 1 base respectively, leaving an intervening sequence of 4 bases. The CDR3 has 13 amino acids, counting the end cysteine and phenylalanine. The sequence is cut down to CDR3 DNA, 39 bases in frame from base 1. The germline V gene supplies CDR1 SGDLS and CDR2 YYNGEE. This receptor chain uses TRBV9 and TRBJ1-2; the D gene is not confidently resolved. The sequenced sample consisted of blood, either unsorted or a sorted T cell fraction (not recorded which). This receptor was taken from a male donor with ankylosing spondylitis or in good health (not recorded which). For the CDR3, the sequence is CASSVDNNYGYTF. The bases read TGTGCCAGCAGCGTAGACAATAACTATGGCTACACCTTC.